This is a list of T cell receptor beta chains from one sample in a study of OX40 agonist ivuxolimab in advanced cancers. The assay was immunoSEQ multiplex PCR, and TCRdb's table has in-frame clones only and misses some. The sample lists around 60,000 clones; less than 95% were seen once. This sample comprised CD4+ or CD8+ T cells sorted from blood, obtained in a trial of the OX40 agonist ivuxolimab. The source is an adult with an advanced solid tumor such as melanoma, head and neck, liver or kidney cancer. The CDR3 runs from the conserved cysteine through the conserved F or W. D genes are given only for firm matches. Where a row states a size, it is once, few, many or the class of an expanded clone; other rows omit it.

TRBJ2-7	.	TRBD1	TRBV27	CASYGQGAYEQYF	TGTGCCAGCTATGGACAGGGGGCCTACGAGCAGTACTTC
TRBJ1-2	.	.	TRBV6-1	CASSEGRGGDYGYTF	TGTGCCAGCAGTGAAGGACGAGGGGGAGACTATGGCTACACCTTC
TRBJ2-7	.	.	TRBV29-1	CSVEATSGSWYEQYF	TGCAGCGTTGAAGCCACCTCGGGTAGCTGGTACGAGCAGTACTTC
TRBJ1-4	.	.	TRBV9	CASSSGWTPLEEKLFF	TGTGCCAGCAGCAGTGGATGGACACCGTTGGAGGAAAAACTGTTTTTT
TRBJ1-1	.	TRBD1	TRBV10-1	CASSESTPRQGAEAFF	TGCGCCAGCAGTGAGTCTACTCCGCGACAGGGGGCTGAAGCTTTCTTT
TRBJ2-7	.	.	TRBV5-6	CASNLMTEQYF	TGTGCCAGCAACCTAATGACAGAGCAGTACTTC
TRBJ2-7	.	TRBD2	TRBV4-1	CASSLAGSSYEQYF	TGCGCCAGCAGCCTAGCGGGGTCCTCCTACGAGCAGTACTTC
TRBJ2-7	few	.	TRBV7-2	CASSLFLAVEQYF	TGTGCCAGCAGCTTATTCCTAGCAGTTGAGCAGTACTTC
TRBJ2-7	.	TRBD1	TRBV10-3	CAILVRDRGNEQYF	TGTGCCATTTTAGTCCGGGACAGGGGCAACGAGCAGTACTTC
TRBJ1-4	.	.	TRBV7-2	CASSPSTRLHATNEKLFF	TGTGCCAGCAGCCCCAGCACACGCCTTCACGCAACTAATGAAAAACTGTTTTTT
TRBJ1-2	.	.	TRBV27	CASSLSFAGDDSYGYTF	TGTGCCAGCAGTTTATCGTTTGCAGGGGATGATAGCTATGGCTACACCTTC
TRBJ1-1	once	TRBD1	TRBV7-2	CASSPTTGFGTEAFF	TGTGCCAGCAGCCCTACGACAGGGTTTGGCACTGAAGCTTTCTTT
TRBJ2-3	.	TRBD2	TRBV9	CASSSGTPDTQYF	TGTGCCAGCAGCAGCGGGACTCCAGATACGCAGTATTTT
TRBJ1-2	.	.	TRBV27	CASSLDSGHGYTF	TGTGCCAGCAGTTTGGACAGTGGCCATGGCTACACCTTC
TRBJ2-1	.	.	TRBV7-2	CASSLNTLYEQFF	TGTGCCAGCAGCTTAAACACTCTGTATGAGCAGTTCTTC
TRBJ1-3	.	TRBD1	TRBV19	CASSAWFYGQDSGNTIYF	TGTGCCAGTAGTGCCTGGTTTTACGGACAGGACTCTGGAAACACCATATATTTT